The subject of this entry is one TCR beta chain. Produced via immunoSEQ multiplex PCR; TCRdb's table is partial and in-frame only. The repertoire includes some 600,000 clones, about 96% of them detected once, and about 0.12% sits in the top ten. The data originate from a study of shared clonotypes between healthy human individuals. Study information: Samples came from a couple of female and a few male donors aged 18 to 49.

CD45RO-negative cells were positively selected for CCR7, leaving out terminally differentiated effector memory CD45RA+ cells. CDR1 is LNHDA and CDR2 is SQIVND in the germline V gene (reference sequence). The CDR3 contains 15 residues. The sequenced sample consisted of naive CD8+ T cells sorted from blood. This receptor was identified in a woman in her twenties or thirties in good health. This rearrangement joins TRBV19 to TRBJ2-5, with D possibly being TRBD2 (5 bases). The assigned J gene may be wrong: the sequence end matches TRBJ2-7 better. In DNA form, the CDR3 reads TGTGCCAGTAGTATCTCGCCGGGGTACAACTACGAGCAGTACTTC. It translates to CASSISPGYNYEQYF.